This T cell receptor (beta chain) was retrieved from a study of blood T cells in healthy people across ages. This CDR3 region has 15 residues. Germline CDR1 ENHRY, CDR2 SYGVKD. V lost 10 bases and J lost 0; bases outside the gene matches: 8. A second roughly 7 to 12 cycle PCR used barcoded and J-beta primers. Every cDNA molecule bore a tag from a template-switch adaptor containing 12 random nucleotides. One entry per CDR3 protein, called by TCRdb with MiXCR from the 5' RACE reads. The sample gives around 2 million distinct CDR3 sequences, 30% to 40% of which show up once; more than 20% is in the top ten. Regarding the study as a whole: Observed TCR beta diversity per million T cells went down as age went up. This fall followed a roughly linear course with age. Changes in expanded clonotypes were possibly confounded, as the CMV status of donors was unknown.

This clonotype occurred a few times. Its cognate antigen is unknown. The chain employs TRBV10-3 and TRBJ1-2, with 10 positions matching TRBD1. This clonotype was obtained from a human donor in good health. Sequencing used blood. The CDR3 spells CATTDRGVANYGYTF. For the CDR3, the DNA is TGTGCCACTACGGACAGGGGGGTAGCTAACTATGGCTACACCTTC.